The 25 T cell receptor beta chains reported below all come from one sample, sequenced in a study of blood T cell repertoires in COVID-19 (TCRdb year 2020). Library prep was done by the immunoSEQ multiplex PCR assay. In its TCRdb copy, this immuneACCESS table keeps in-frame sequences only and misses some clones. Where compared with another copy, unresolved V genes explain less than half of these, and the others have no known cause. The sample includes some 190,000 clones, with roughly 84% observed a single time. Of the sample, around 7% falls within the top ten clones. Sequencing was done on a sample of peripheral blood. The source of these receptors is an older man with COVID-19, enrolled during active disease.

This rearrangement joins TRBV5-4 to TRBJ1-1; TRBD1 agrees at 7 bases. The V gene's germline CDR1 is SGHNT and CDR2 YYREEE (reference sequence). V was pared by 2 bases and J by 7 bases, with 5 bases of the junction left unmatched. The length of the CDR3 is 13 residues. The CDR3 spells CASSFDRDSEAFF. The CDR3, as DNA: TGTGCCAGCAGCTTCGACCGGGACAGTGAAGCTTTCTTT.

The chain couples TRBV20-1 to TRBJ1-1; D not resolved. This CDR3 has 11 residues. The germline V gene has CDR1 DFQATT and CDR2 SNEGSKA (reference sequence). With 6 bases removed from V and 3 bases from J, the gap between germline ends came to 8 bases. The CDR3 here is CSAREDTEAFF. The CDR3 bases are TGCAGTGCCCGGGAGGACACTGAAGCTTTCTTT.

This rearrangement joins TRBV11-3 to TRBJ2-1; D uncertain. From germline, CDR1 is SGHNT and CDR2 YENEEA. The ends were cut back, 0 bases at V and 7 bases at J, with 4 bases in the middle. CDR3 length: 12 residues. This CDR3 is CASSLERNEQFF. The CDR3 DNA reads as TGTGCCAGCAGCTTAGAGAGGAATGAGCAGTTCTTC.

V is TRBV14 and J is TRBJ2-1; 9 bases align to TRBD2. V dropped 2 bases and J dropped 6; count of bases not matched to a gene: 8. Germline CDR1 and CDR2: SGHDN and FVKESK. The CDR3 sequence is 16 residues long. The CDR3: CASSQRFGLATNEQFF. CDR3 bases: TGTGCCAGCAGCCAACGTTTTGGACTAGCGACCAATGAGCAGTTCTTC.

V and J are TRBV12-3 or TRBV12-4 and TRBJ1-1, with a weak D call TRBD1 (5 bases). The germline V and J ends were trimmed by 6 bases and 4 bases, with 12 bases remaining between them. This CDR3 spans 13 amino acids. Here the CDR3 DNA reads TGTGCCAGCAGATTACAGGTTACCACTGAAGCTTTCTTT. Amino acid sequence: CASRLQVTTEAFF.

The CDR3 reads CASSSSSYNEQFF. DNA of the CDR3: TGCGCCAGCAGCTCCAGCTCCTACAATGAGCAGTTCTTC. The chain is built from TRBV5-1 and TRBJ2-1; D is undetermined. Trimming stripped 3 bases from V and 0 bases from J, with 4 bases between. CDR1 is SGHRS and CDR2 is YFSETQ in the germline V gene. The CDR3 is 13 residues long.

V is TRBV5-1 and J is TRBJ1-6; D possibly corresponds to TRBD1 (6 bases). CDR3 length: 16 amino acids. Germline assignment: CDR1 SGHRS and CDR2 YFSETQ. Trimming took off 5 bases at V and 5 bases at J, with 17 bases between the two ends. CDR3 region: CASRQNIDRHNSPLHF. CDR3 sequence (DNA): TGCGCCAGCAGACAAAATATCGACAGGCATAATTCACCCCTCCACTTT.

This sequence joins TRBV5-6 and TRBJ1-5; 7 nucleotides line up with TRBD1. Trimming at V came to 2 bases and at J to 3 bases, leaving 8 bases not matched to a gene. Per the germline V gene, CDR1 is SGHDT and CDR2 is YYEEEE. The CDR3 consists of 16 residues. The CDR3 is CASSFLETGNNQPQHF. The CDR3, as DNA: TGTGCCAGCAGCTTCCTGGAGACAGGGAACAATCAGCCCCAGCATTTT.

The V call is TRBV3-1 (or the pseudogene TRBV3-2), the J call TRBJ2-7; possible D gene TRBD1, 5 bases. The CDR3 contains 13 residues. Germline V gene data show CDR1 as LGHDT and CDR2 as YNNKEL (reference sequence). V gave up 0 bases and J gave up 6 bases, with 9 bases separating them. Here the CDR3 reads CASSQDIRVEQYF. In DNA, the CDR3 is TGTGCCAGCAGCCAAGATATCAGGGTCGAGCAGTACTTC.

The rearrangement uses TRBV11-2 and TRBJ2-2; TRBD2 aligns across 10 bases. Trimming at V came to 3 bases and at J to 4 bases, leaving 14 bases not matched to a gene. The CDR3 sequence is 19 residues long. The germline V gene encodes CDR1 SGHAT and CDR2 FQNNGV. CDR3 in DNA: TGTGCCAGCAGCTTTTCCGTAGGGGCTAGCGGGGGTTTCACCGGGGAGCTGTTTTTT. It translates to CASSFSVGASGGFTGELFF. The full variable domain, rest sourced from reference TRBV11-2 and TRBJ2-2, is EAGVAQSPRYKIIEKRQSVAFWCNPISGHATLYWYQQILGQGPKLLIQFQNNGVVDDSQLPKDRFSAERLKGVDSTLKIQPAKLEDSAVYLCASSFSVGASGGFTGELFFGEGSRLTVL.

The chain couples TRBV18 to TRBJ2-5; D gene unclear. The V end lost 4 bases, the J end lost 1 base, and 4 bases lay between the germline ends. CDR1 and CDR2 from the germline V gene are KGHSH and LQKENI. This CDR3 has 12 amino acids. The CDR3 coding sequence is TGTGCCAGCTCACTGCGCCAAGAGACCCAGTACTTC. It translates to CASSLRQETQYF.

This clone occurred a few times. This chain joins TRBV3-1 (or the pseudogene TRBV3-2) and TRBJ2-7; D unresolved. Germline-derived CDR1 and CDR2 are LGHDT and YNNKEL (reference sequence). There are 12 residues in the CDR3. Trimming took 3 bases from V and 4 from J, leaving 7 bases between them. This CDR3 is CASSHAAYEQYF. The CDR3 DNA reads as TGTGCCAGCAGCCACGCGGCATACGAGCAGTACTTC.

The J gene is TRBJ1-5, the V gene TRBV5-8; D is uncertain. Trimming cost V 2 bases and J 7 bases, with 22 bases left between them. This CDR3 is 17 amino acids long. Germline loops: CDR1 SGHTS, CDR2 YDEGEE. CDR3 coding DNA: TGTGCCAGCAGCTTCCAAGTTGGCAGTGAGGCGAAACAGCCCCAGCATTTT. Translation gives CASSFQVGSEAKQPQHF.

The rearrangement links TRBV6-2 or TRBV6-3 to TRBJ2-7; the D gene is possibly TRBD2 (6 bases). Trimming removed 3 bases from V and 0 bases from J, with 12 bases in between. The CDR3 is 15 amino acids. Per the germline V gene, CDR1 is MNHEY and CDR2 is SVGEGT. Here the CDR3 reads CASSYSRGSSYEQYF. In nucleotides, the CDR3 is TGTGCCAGCAGTTATTCCCGGGGGAGCTCCTACGAGCAGTACTTC.

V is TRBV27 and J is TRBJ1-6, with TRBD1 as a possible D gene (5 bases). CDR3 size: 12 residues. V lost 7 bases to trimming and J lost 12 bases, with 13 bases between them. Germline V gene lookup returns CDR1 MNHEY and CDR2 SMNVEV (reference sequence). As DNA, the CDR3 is TGTGCCAGCATCGGGATGGGGGGACCCCTCCACTTT. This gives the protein CASIGMGGPLHF.

The CDR3 DNA follows: TGTGCCAGCAGCTCATTCAGTGGAAACACCATATATTTT. It codes for CASSSFSGNTIYF. The rearrangement links TRBV7-3 to TRBJ1-3; D uncertain. The V end lost 4 bases, the J end lost 3 bases, and 7 bases lay between the germline ends. Germline V lookup: CDR1 SGHTA, CDR2 FQGTGA. This CDR3 spans 13 amino acids.

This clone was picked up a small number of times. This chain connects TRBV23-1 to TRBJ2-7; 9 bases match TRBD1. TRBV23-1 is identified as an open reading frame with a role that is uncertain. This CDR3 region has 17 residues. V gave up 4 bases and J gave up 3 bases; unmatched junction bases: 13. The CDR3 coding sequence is TGCGCCAGCAGTCGCAGGAAGACAGGGGGAAGGGGCTACGAGCAGTACTTC. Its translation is CASSRRKTGGRGYEQYF.

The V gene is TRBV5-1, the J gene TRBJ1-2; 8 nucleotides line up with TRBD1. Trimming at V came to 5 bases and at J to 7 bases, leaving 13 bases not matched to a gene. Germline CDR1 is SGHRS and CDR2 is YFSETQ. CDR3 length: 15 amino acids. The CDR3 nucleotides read TGCGCCAGCAGATTAGTCTTCCAGGGGGCGGCTGGCTACACCTTC. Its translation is CASRLVFQGAAGYTF. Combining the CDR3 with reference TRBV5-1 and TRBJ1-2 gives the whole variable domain KAGVTQTPRYLIKTRGQQVTLSCSPISGHRSVSWYQQTPGQGLQFLFEYFSETQRNKGNFPGRFSGRQFSNSRSEMNVSTLELGDSALYLCASRLVFQGAAGYTFGSGTRLTVV.

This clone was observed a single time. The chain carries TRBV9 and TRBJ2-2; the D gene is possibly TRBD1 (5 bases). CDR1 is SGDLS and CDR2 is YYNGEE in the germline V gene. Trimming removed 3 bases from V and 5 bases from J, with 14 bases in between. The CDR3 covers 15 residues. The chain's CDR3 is CASSGTGARTGELFF. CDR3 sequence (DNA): TGTGCCAGCAGCGGAACAGGAGCGCGTACCGGGGAGCTGTTTTTT.

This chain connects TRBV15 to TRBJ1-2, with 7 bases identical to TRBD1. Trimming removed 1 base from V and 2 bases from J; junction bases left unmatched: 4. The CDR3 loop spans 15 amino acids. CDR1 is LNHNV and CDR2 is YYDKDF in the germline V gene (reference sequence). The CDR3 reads CATSRADRRNYGYTF. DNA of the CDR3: TGTGCCACCAGCAGAGCGGACAGGAGAAACTATGGCTACACCTTC.

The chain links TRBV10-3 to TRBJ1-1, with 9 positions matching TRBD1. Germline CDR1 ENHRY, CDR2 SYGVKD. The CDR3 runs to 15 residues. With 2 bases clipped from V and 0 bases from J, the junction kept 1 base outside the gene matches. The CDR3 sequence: CAISEGTGMNTEAFF. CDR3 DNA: TGTGCCATCAGTGAGGGGACAGGGATGAACACTGAAGCTTTCTTT.

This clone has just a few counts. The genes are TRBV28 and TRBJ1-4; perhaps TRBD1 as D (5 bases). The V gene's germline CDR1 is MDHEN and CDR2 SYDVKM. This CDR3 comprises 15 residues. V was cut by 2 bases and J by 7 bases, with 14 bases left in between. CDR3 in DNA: TGTGCCAGCAGTTTAGTTGGGGGAGGTAGTGAAAAACTGTTTTTT. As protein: CASSLVGGGSEKLFF. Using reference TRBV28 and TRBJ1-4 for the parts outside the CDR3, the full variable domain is DVKVTQSSRYLVKRTGEKVFLECVQDMDHENMFWYRQDPGLGLRLIYFSYDVKMKEKGDIPEGYSVSREKKERFSLILESASTNQTSMYLCASSLVGGGSEKLFFGSGTQLSVL.

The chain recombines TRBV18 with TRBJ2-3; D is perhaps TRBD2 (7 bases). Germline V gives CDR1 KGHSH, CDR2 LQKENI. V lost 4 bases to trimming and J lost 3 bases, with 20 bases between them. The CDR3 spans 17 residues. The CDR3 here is CASSLSKSAGATDTQYF. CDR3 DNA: TGTGCCAGCTCACTCTCCAAATCTGCGGGGGCGACAGATACGCAGTATTTT.

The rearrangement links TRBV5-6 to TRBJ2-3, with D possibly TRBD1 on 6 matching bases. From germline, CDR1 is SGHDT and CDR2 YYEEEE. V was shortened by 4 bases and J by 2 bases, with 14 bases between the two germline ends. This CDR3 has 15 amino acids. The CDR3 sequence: CASSMRQVTTDTQYF. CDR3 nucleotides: TGTGCCAGCAGCATGAGACAGGTGACCACAGATACGCAGTATTTT.

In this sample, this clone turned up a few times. CDR3 region: CAAGSGGGYEQFF. Here the CDR3 DNA reads TGTGCCGCGGGGAGCGGGGGGGGATATGAGCAGTTCTTC. The V and J genes are TRBV7-8 and TRBJ2-1; TRBD2 matches 10 bases. Trimming at V came to 11 bases and at J to 8 bases, leaving 9 bases not matched to a gene. The CDR3 runs 13 residues. Germline-derived CDR1 and CDR2 are SGHVS and FQNEAQ. The variable domain in full, with the rest retrieved from reference TRBV7-8 and TRBJ2-1, is GAGVSQSPRYKVAKRGQDVALRCDPISGHVSLFWYQQALGQGPEFLTYFQNEAQLDKSGLPSDRFFAERPEGSVSTLKIQRTQQEDSAVYLCAAGSGGGYEQFFGPGTRLTVL.